Below are 5 T cell receptor beta chains sequenced from a single sample in a study of T-cell reconstitution after alpha-beta-depleted transplantation in children (dated by TCRdb to the mid-2010s). Library preparation was by PCR. The data were produced on an Illumina HiSeq 2500. Molecular barcoding was employed in the preparation of TCR libraries, with unique molecular identifiers being used to normalize TCRbeta repertoire quantification. The public sequencing data were trimmed at Q25 with fastp and processed into clonotypes with MiXCR by TCRdb, which kept only in-frame beta chains. Duplicate CDR3 protein sequences are folded into a single record with the most common DNA and genes. The sample profile shows about 580,000 distinct CDR3 sequences; 23% of them were found once. Approximately 14% of the sample is in the top ten clones. The treatment or condition label for this specimen denotes: allogeneic hematopoietic cell transplantation with graft depleted of TCRalphabeta T cells and CD19 B cells.

The material sequenced was PBMCs, mostly from graft donor cells, taken 360 days after TCRalphabeta/CD19-depleted stem cell transplant. These receptors were collected from a boy less than two years old who had a stem cell transplant for acute myeloid leukemia, so the T cells may come from the graft donor.

This clonotype has at least ten counts. The V and J genes are TRBV5-5 and TRBJ2-1; tentative D call: TRBD1 (5 bases). Germline values: CDR1 SGHKS, CDR2 YYEKEE (reference sequence). The CDR3 is 16 residues long. V was cut by 3 bases and J by 7 bases, with 20 bases left in between. CDR3 in amino acids: CASSYIWGLPGNEQFF. In nucleotides, the CDR3 is TGTGCCAGCAGCTACATCTGGGGCCTACCGGGTAATGAGCAGTTCTTC.

This clonotype was counted between two and nine times. CDR3 DNA: TGTGCCAGCAGGAGGGGGGCAAGGCGGACAGATACGCAGTATTTT. Protein: CASRRGARRTDTQYF. The chain uses TRBV13 and TRBJ2-3, with D perhaps TRBD1 or TRBD2 (6 bases each). The length of the CDR3 is 15 residues. V gave up 6 bases and J gave up 3 bases, with 16 bases separating them. Germline-derived CDR1 and CDR2 are PRHDT and FYEKMQ (reference sequence). Looking up the rest from reference TRBV13 and TRBJ2-3 gives the full variable domain: AAGVIQSPRHLIKEKRETATLKCYPIPRHDTVYWYQQGPGQDPQFLISFYEKMQSDKGSIPDRFSAQQFSDYHSELNMSSLELGDSALYFCASRRGARRTDTQYFGPGTRLTVL.

This clonotype appeared many times. J is TRBJ2-5 and V is TRBV7-7; weak D call: TRBD2 (5 bases). The germline V gene encodes CDR1 SSHAT and CDR2 FNYEAQ (reference sequence). The V end was cut by 1 base, the J end by 1 base, with 13 bases between. CDR3 length: 16 amino acids. In DNA form, the CDR3 reads TGTGCCAGCAGCTTAGACCGGGCAGGAGGCCAAGAGACCCAGTACTTC. It specifies CASSLDRAGGQETQYF.

Only a few counts were recorded for this clonotype. This chain links TRBV20-1 with TRBJ2-3; 12 nucleotides match TRBD2. Germline V gene data show CDR1 as DFQATT and CDR2 as SNEGSKA (reference sequence). This CDR3 is 16 amino acids long. With 1 base clipped from V and 4 bases from J, the junction kept 6 bases outside the gene matches. The CDR3 DNA reads as TGCAGTGCTAGAGCCCTAGCGGGGGGGCCGGCAGATACGCAGTATTTT. It is translated as CSARALAGGPADTQYF.

V gene TRBV20-1 combines with J gene TRBJ2-2; tentative D call: TRBD1 (6 bases). Germline assignment: CDR1 DFQATT and CDR2 SNEGSKA (reference sequence). CDR3 length: 16 residues. Trimming cost V 6 bases and J 8 bases, with 25 bases left between them. The CDR3 DNA reads as TGCAGTGCGCCCAAAGGGACACTTCTAGATGGAGGGGAGCTGTTTTTT. This codes for CSAPKGTLLDGGELFF.